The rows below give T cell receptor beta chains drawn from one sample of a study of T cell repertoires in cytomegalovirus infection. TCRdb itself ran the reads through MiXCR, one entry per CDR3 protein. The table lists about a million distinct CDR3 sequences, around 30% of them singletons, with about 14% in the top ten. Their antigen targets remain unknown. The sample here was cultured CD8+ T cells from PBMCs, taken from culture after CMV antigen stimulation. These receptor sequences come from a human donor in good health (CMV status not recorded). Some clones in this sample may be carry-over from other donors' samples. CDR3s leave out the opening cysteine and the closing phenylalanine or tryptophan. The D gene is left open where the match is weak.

CDR3aa: SGQPLGQNIQY; v_gene: TRBV20-1; j_gene: TRBJ2-4; d_gene: -
CDR3aa: ASSETGTTNQETQY; v_gene: TRBV9; j_gene: TRBJ2-5; d_gene: TRBD2
CDR3aa: ASKGGGNSPLH; v_gene: TRBV7-9; j_gene: TRBJ1-6; d_gene: -
CDR3aa: ASSISGGNEQF; v_gene: TRBV19; j_gene: TRBJ2-1; d_gene: -
CDR3aa: ASSKSLEDVYGYT; v_gene: TRBV6-2/TRBV6-3; j_gene: TRBJ1-2; d_gene: -
CDR3aa: ASSPIIRDSESTDTQY; v_gene: TRBV7-8; j_gene: TRBJ2-3; d_gene: -
CDR3aa: ASSFGGGAPGANVLT; v_gene: TRBV27; j_gene: TRBJ2-6; d_gene: TRBD2
CDR3aa: ASIGPGMETQY; v_gene: TRBV2; j_gene: TRBJ2-5; d_gene: -
CDR3aa: ASSVGQGNSNQPQH; v_gene: TRBV9; j_gene: TRBJ1-5; d_gene: TRBD1
CDR3aa: ASGGTGNTGELF; v_gene: TRBV6-2/TRBV6-3; j_gene: TRBJ2-2; d_gene: TRBD1
CDR3aa: ASSFGLGGANVLT; v_gene: TRBV5-6; j_gene: TRBJ2-6; d_gene: -
CDR3aa: ASSWSSGTYEQY; v_gene: TRBV12-3/TRBV12-4; j_gene: TRBJ2-7; d_gene: TRBD2